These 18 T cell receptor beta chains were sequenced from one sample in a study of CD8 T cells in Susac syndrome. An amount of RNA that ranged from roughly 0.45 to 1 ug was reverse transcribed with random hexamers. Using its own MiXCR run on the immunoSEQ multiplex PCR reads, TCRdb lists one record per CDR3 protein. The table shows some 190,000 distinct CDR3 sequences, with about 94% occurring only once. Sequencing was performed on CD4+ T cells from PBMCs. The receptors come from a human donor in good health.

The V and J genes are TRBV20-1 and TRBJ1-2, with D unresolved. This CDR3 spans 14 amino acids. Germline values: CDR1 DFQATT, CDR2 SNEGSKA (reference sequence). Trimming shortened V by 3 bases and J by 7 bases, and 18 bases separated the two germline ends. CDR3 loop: CSARTSGRAIGYTF. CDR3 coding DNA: TGCAGTGCTAGGACATCTGGACGGGCCATTGGCTACACCTTC.

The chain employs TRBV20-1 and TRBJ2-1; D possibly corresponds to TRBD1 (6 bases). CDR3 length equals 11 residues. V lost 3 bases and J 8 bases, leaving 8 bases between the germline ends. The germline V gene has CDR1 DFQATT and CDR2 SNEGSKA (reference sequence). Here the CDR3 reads CSASGQYEQFF. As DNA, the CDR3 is TGCAGTGCTAGTGGACAGTATGAGCAGTTCTTC.

The CDR3 nucleotides read TGTGCCAGCAGCGTTTTTGTCCGGGATTCCTACGAGCAGTACTTC. Protein: CASSVFVRDSYEQYF. The chain recombines TRBV9 with TRBJ2-7, with D tentatively TRBD2 (5 bases). V was cut by 2 bases and J by 1 base, with 13 bases left in between. Germline values: CDR1 SGDLS, CDR2 YYNGEE. This CDR3 has 15 amino acids.

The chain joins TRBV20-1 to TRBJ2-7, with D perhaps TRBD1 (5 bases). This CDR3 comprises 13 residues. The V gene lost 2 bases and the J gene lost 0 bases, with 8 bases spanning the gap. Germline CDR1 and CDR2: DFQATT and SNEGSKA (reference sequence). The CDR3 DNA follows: TGCAGTGCTAGAACTGACAGCTCCTACGAGCAGTACTTC. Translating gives CSARTDSSYEQYF.

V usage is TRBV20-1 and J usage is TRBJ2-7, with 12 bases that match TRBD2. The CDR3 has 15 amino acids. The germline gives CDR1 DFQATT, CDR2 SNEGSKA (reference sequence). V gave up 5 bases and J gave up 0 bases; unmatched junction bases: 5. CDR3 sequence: CSAWTSGASSYEQYF. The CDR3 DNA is TGCAGTGCTTGGACTAGCGGGGCGAGCTCCTACGAGCAGTACTTC.

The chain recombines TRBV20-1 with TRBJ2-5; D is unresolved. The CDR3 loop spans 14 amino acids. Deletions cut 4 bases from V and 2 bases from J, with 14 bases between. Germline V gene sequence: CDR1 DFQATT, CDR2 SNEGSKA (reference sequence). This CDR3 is CSATPPTVQETQYF. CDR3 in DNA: TGCAGTGCTACCCCCCCAACCGTTCAAGAGACCCAGTACTTC.

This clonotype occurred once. CDR3 loop: CASSLAFGAPYEQYF. DNA for the CDR3: TGTGCCAGCAGTTTGGCGTTCGGGGCCCCCTACGAGCAGTACTTC. This sequence joins TRBV12-3 or TRBV12-4 and TRBJ2-7; D possibly matches TRBD1 or TRBD2 (5 bases each). The V end lost 3 bases, the J end lost 2 bases, and 14 bases lay between the germline ends. The CDR3 loop spans 15 amino acids.

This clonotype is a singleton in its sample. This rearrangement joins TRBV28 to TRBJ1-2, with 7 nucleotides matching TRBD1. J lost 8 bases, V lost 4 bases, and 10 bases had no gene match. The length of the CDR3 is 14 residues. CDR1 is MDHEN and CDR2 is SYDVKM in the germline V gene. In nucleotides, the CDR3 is TGTGCCAGCAGTTCGGGAGGGGGCGCGTGGGGCTACACCTTC. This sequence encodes CASSSGGGAWGYTF.

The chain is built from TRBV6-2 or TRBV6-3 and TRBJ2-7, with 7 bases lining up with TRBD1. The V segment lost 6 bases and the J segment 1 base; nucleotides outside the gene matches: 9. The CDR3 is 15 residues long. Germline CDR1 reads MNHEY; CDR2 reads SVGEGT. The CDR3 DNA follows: TGTGCCAGCAGCCCTCGACGGGACAGATCCTACGAGCAGTACTTC. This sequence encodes CASSPRRDRSYEQYF.

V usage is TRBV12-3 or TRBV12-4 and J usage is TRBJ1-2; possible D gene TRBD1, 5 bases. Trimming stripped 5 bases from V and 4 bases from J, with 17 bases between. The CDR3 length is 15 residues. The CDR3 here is CASSPGDGPVYGYTF. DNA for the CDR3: TGTGCCAGCAGTCCCGGGGACGGACCTGTCTATGGCTACACCTTC.

DNA of the CDR3: TGTGCCAGCAGCTTGATCGGCACAGATACGCAGTATTTT. This gives the protein CASSLIGTDTQYF. The chain recombines TRBV13 with TRBJ2-3; D not certain. CDR1 is PRHDT, CDR2 FYEKMQ, per germline (reference sequence). Trimming removed 3 bases at V and 1 base at J, with 5 bases between. The length of the CDR3 is 13 residues.

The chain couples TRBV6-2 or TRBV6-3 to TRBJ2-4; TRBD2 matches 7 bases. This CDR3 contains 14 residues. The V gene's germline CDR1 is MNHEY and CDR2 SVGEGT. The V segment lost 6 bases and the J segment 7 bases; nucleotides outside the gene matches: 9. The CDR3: CASSQAGIRNIQYF. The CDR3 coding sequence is TGTGCCAGCAGCCAAGCGGGGATTAGGAACATTCAGTACTTC.

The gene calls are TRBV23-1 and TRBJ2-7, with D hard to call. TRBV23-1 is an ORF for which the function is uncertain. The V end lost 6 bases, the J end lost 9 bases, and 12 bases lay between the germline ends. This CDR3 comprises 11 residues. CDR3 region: CASSQRERQYF. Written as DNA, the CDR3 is TGCGCCAGCAGCCAAAGGGAACGGCAGTACTTC.

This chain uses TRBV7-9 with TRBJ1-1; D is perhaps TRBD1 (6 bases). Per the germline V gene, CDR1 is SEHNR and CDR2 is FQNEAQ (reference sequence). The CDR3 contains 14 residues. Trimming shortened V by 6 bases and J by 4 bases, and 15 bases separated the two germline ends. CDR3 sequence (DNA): TGTGCCAGCAGATCAGGGGAGGCGAGCACTGAAGCTTTCTTT. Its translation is CASRSGEASTEAFF.

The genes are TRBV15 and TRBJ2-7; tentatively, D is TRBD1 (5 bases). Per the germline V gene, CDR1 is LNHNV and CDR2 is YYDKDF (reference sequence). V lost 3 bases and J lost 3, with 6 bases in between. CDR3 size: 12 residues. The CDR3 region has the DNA TGTGCCACCAGCAGGGACAACTACGAGCAGTACTTC. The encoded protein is CATSRDNYEQYF.

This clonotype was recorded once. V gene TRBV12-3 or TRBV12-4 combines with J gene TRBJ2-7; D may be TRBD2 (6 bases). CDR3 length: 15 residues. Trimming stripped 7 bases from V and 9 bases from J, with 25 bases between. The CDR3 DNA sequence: TGTGCCAGCACTCCCGGGAGACTAGGCGGTTGGGGGCAGTACTTC. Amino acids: CASTPGRLGGWGQYF.

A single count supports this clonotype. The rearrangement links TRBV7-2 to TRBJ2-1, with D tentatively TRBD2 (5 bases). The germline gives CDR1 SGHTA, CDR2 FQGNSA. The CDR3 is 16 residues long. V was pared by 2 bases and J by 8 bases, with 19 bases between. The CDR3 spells CASSLKRTFGGYEQFF. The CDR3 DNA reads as TGTGCCAGCAGCTTAAAGCGTACGTTTGGAGGCTATGAGCAGTTCTTC.

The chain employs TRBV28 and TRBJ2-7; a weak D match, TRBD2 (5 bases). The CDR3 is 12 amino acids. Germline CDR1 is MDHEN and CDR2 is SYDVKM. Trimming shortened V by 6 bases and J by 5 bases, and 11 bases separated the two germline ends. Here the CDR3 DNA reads TGTGCCAGCAGACCGGGATCCAACGAGCAGTACTTC. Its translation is CASRPGSNEQYF.